This TCR beta chain originates from a study of identical twins. This clonotype was counted a few times. The antigen is not known. Study outcomes and limitations: Fewer insertions characterized abundant cord blood beta clonotypes, whereas memory repertoires showed none.

A universal primer site was added by template switching, and unique molecular identifiers were carried by the cDNA. TCRdb itself ran the 5' RACE reads through MiXCR, one entry per CDR3 protein. The sample contains hundreds of thousands of distinct CDR3 sequences, approximately 6% of which appear only once. V was pared by 0 bases and J by 1 base, with 14 bases between. The CDR3 is 17 residues long. CDR1 and CDR2 from the germline V gene are LGHDT and YNNKEL (reference sequence). Material: naive T cells sorted from blood. The genes are TRBV3-1 and TRBJ2-3; D gene unclear. The source is a young man in good health. The CDR3 protein is CASSQDPARAGTDTQYF. CDR3 DNA sequence: TGTGCCAGCAGCCAAGATCCTGCCCGTGCTGGCACAGATACGCAGTATTTT.